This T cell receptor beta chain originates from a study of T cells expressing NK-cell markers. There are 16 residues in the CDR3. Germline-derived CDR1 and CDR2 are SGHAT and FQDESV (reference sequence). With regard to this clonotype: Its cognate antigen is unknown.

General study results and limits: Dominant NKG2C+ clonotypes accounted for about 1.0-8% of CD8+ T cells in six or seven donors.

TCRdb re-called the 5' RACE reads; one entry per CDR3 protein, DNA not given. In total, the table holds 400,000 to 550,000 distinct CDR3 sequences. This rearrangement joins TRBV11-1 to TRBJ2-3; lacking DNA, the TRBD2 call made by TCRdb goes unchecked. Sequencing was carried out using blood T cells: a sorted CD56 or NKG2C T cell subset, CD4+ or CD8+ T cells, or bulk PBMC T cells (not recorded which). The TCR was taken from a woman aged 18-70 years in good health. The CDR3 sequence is CASSLLVAGDADTQYF.